The TCR beta chain described here comes from a study of blood T cell repertoires in COVID-19. Overall study: There were acute and convalescent COVID-19 samples, and they came from the United States, Italy and Spain. From T cells, B-cell-depleted T cells, or PBMCs came the material, which was cDNA or gDNA.

Germline lookup yields CDR1 SGHTA and CDR2 FQGNSA. Losses at the gene ends were 5 bases for V and 7 bases for J; bases not matched to a gene: 20. The CDR3 is 19 amino acids. This clone was detected only once. Original methodology: Nucleated cell counts were estimated from reference gene primer amplification. Data came from immunoSEQ multiplex PCR; TCRdb stores just in-frame clones and leaves some out. The D gene and trimming were derived from the DNA, and the V and J assignments and clone size from that table. The sample consists of around 20,000 clones, approximately 86% of them appearing once. Sequenced sample: peripheral blood. The V gene is TRBV7-2, the J gene TRBJ2-7, with TRBD2 matching 13 bases. The TCR comes from a human donor in a cohort sampled during active COVID-19. CDR3 protein: CASSPVTGTSGTAGREQYF. The CDR3 nucleotides read TGTGCCAGCAGCCCCGTCACCGGGACTAGCGGGACCGCCGGGAGGGAGCAGTACTTC.